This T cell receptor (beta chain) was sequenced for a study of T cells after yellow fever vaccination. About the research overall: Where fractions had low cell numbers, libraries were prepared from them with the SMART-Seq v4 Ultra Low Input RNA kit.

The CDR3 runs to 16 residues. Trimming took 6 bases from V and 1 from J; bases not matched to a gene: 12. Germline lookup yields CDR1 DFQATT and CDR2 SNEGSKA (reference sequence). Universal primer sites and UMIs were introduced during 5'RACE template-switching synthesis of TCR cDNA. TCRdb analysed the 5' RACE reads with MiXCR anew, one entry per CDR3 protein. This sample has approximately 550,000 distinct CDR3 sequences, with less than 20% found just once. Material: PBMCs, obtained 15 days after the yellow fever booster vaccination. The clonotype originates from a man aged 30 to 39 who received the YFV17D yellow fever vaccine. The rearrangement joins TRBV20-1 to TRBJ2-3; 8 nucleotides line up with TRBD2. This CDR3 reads CSAKKGSGARTDTQYF. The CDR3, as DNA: TGCAGTGCCAAGAAAGGTAGCGGGGCCCGCACAGATACGCAGTATTTT.